Described below is a single T cell receptor beta chain sequence and its context. Its target is not known. CDR1 is PRHDT and CDR2 is FYEKMQ in the germline V gene (reference sequence). V lost 2 bases and J lost 10; bases outside the gene matches: 14. The CDR3 is 17 residues long. This sample stems from a study of OX40 agonist ivuxolimab in advanced cancers. Findings and caveats of the study: Specificity for antigen went undetermined in the expanded peripheral T cells. Clonal expansion by week 6 occurred in CD4+ and CD8+ blood T cells (at 0.1 to 3.0 mg/kg).

The data were produced by immunoSEQ multiplex PCR, yet TCRdb's version contains in-frame clones alone and is incomplete. Altogether about 62,000 clones are present, 84% being singletons, with the ten largest covering 2.4%. The source material was CD4+ or CD8+ T cells sorted from blood, sampled in a trial of the OX40 agonist ivuxolimab. The sequence came from an adult with an advanced solid tumor such as melanoma, head and neck, liver or kidney cancer. V is TRBV13 and J is TRBJ2-1; 10 bases agree with TRBD2. CDR3 in amino acids: CASSLILSAGGPGEQFF. The CDR3 nucleotides are TGTGCCAGCAGCTTAATTTTATCAGCGGGGGGGCCCGGGGAGCAGTTCTTC.